Included here is one T cell receptor (beta chain) sequence, with context. What it binds is unknown. Other nucleotide sequences in the sample specify the same CDR3. This sample stems from a study of shared clonotypes between healthy human individuals. Terminally differentiated effector memory CD45RA+ cells were excluded from the naive CD8 cells, which were CD45RO-negative and positively selected for CCR7. Per the germline V gene, CDR1 is SGDLS and CDR2 is YYNGEE. CDR3 length equals 14 residues. V was clipped by 3 bases and J by 0 bases; unmatched bases: 0. The study, taken as a whole, reports: In the sorted subsets, rarefaction showed sequencing was incomplete despite large depth.

Assay: immunoSEQ multiplex PCR; the TCRdb copy retains only in-frame clones and omits some. Of 1.5 million to 2.5 million clones listed, 85% to 95% were seen once; the top ten hold 0.95% to 1.5%. Sequencing was performed on naive CD8+ T cells sorted from blood. This chain connects TRBV9 to TRBJ1-3; 7 bases align to TRBD1. The receptor comes from a man aged 18 to 30 in good health. The CDR3 here is CASSGQGSGNTIYF. CDR3 DNA: TGTGCCAGCAGCGGACAGGGCTCTGGAAACACCATATATTTT.